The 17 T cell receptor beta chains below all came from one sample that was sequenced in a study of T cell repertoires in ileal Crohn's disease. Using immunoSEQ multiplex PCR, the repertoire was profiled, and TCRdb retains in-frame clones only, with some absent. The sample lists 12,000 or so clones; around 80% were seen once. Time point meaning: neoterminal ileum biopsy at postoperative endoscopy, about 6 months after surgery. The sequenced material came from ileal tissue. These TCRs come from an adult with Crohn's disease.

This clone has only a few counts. This CDR3 reads CASSFPGTSAYEQYF. The CDR3 DNA is TGTGCCAGCAGTTTCCCCGGGACTAGCGCTTACGAGCAGTACTTC. This chain uses TRBV27 with TRBJ2-7; TRBD2 agrees at 10 bases. The CDR3 totals 15 residues. Trimming removed 3 bases from V and 4 bases from J; junction bases left unmatched: 6. The germline gives CDR1 MNHEY, CDR2 SMNVEV (reference sequence).

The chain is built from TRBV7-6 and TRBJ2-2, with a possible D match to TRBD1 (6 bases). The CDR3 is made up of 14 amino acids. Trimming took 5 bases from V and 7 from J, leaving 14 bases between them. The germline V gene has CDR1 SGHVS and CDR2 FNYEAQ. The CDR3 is CASSPGPGVGELFF. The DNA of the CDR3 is TGTGCCAGCAGCCCCGGACCAGGGGTCGGGGAGCTGTTTTTT.

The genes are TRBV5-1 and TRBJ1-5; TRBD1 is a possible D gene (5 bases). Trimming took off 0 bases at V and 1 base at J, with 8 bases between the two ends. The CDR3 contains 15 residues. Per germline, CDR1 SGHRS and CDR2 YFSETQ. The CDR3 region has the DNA TGCGCCAGCAGCTTGGTCGGGGGGAGCAATCAGCCCCAGCATTTT. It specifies CASSLVGGSNQPQHF.

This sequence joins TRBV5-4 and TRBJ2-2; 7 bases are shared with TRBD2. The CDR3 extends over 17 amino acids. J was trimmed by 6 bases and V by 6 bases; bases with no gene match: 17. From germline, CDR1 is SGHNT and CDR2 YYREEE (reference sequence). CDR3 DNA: TGTGCCAGCACCCTCAGGCCGGGCGGGAGTGGGGCCGGGGAGCTGTTTTTT. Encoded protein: CASTLRPGGSGAGELFF.

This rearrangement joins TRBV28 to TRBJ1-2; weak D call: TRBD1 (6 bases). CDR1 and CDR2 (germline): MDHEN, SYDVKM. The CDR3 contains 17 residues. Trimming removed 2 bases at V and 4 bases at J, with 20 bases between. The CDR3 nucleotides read TGTGCCAGCAGTTTAGGGGGGGTGGGGGCCTCCGTCTATGGCTACACCTTC. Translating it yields CASSLGGVGASVYGYTF.

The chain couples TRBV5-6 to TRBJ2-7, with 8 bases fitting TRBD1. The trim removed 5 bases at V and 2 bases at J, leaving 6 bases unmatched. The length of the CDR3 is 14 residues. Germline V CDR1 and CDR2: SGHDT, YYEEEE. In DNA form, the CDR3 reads TGTGCCAGCAGGCGGACAGGGCAAACCTACGAGCAGTACTTC. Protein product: CASRRTGQTYEQYF.

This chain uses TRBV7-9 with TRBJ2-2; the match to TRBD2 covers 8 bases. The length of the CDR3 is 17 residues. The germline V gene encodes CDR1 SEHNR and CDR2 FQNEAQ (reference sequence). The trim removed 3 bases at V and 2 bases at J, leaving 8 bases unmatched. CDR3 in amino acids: CASSFYPGGFNTGELFF. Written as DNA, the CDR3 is TGTGCCAGCAGCTTCTATCCGGGAGGGTTCAACACCGGGGAGCTGTTTTTT.

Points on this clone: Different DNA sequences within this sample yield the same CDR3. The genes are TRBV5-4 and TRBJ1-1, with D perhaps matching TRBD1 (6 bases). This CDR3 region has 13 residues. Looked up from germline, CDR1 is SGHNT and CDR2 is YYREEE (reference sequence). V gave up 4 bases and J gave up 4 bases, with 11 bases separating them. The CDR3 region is CASSLLQGTEAFF. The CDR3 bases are TGTGCCAGCAGCCTTCTACAGGGCACTGAAGCTTTCTTT.

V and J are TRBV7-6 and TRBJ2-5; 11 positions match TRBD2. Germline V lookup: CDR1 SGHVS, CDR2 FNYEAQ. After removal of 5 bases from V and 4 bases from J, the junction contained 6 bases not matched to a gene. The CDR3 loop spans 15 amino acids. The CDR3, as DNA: TGTGCCAGCAGCCCATATAGCGGGAGGGTAGAGACCCAGTACTTC. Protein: CASSPYSGRVETQYF.

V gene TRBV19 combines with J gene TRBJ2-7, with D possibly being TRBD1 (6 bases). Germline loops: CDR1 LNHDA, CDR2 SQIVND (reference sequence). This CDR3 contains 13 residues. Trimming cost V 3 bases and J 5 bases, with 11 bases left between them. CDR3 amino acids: CASSMARGHEQYF. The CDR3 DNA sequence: TGTGCCAGTAGTATGGCCAGGGGCCACGAGCAGTACTTC.

The CDR3: CASRLGGDYGYTF. CDR3 DNA: TGTGCCAGCAGGCTGGGGGGGGACTATGGCTACACCTTC. The chain combines TRBV6-6 with TRBJ1-2; TRBD1 might be the D (5 bases). The V gene's germline CDR1 is MNHNY and CDR2 SVGAGI (reference sequence). This CDR3 contains 13 residues. V lost 6 bases to trimming and J lost 3 bases, with 11 bases between them.

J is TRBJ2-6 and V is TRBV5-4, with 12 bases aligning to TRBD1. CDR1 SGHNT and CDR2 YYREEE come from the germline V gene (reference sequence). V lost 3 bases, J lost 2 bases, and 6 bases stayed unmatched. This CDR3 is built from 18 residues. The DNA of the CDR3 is TGTGCCAGCAGCTGGGGGACAGGGGGCGTAACTGGGGCCAACGTCCTGACTTTC. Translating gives CASSWGTGGVTGANVLTF.

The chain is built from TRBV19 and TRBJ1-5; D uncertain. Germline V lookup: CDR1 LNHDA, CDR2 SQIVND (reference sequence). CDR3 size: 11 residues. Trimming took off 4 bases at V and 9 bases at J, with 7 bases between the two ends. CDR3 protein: CASSNTGPQHF. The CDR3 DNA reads TGTGCCAGTAGTAATACGGGGCCCCAGCATTTT.

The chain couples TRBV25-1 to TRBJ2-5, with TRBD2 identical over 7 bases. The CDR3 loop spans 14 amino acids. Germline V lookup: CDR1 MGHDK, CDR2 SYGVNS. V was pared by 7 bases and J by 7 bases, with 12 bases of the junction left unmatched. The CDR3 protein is CASMPSGVWGTQYF. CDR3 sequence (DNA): TGTGCCAGCATGCCTAGCGGAGTCTGGGGGACCCAGTACTTC.

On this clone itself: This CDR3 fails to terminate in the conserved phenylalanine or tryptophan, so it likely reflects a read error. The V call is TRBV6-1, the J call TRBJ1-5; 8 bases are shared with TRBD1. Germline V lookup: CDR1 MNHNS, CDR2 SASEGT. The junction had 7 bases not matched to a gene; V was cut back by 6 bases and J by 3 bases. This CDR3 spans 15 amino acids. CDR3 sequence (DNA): TGTGCCAGCAGGAAGGACAGGGATTACAATCAGCCCCAGCATCTT. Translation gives CASRKDRDYNQPQHL.

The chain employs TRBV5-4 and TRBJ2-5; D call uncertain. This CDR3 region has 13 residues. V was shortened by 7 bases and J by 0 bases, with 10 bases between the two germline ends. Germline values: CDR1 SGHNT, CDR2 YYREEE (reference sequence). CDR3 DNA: TGTGCCAGCTTAAGCACCAACCAAGAGACCCAGTACTTC. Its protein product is CASLSTNQETQYF. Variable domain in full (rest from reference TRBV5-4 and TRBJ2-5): ETGVTQSPTHLIKTRGQQVTLRCSSQSGHNTVSWYQQALGQGPQFIFQYYREEENGRGNFPPRFSGLQFPNYSSELNVNALELDDSALYLCASLSTNQETQYFGPGTRLLVL.

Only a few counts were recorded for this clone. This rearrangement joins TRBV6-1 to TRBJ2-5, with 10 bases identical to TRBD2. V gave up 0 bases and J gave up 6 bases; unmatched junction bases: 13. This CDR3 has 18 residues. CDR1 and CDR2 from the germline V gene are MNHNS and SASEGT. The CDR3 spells CASSEATASGSQRQTQYF. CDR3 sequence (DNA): TGTGCCAGCAGTGAAGCAACCGCTAGCGGGAGTCAGAGGCAGACCCAGTACTTC.